Presented here are 6 T cell receptor beta chains from one specimen sequenced in a study of blood T cell repertoires in COVID-19. Libraries were prepared by immunoSEQ multiplex PCR; TCRdb keeps only in-frame clonotypes and omits some of them. Seen here are approximately 180,000 clones, approximately 85% observed once, and the top ten hold over 7.5%. Material: peripheral blood. The receptor source for this set is a woman older than 75 with acute or convalescent COVID-19.

This clone was seen only a few times. CDR3 DNA sequence: TGTGCCAGCAGTATGGACAGGGGGCGGTTTCAGCCCCAGCATTTT. Translation gives CASSMDRGRFQPQHF. The V and J genes are TRBV6-5 and TRBJ1-5, with TRBD1 identical over 11 bases. The CDR3 is 15 residues long. Germline lookup yields CDR1 MNHEY and CDR2 SVGAGI. V was clipped by 5 bases and J by 6 bases; unmatched bases: 6.

The chain is built from TRBV2 and TRBJ1-4; D possibly corresponds to TRBD1 (6 bases). Deletions cut 7 bases from V and 5 bases from J, with 14 bases between. The CDR3 is 14 residues long. Germline V gene data show CDR1 as SNHLY and CDR2 as FYNNEI. Written as DNA, the CDR3 is TGTGCCAGCAACAACAGGGCTGGGAATGAAAAACTGTTTTTT. Residues: CASNNRAGNEKLFF. The variable domain in full, completed from reference TRBV2 and TRBJ1-4, reads EPEVTQTPSHQVTQMGQEVILRCVPISNHLYFYWYRQILGQKVEFLVSFYNNEISEKSEIFDDQFSVERPDGSNFTLKIRSTKLEDSAMYFCASNNRAGNEKLFFGSGTQLSVL.

This clone was counted between two and nine times. The CDR3 nucleotides are TGCGCCAGCAGCTTGGAGAGATACACAGATACGCAGTATTTT. It specifies CASSLERYTDTQYF. The chain combines TRBV5-1 with TRBJ2-3; D unresolved. This CDR3 has 14 amino acids. Germline V gives CDR1 SGHRS, CDR2 YFSETQ. Trimming stripped 0 bases from V and 2 bases from J, with 7 bases between.

This CDR3 is CATNPLWGRTEAFF. The CDR3 coding sequence is TGTGCCACCAACCCCCTCTGGGGGCGGACTGAAGCTTTCTTT. This chain connects TRBV15 to TRBJ1-1; weak D call: TRBD1 (6 bases). Germline V gene data show CDR1 as LNHNV and CDR2 as YYDKDF (reference sequence). The V end lost 7 bases, the J end lost 5 bases, and 17 bases lay between the germline ends. The CDR3 is 14 residues long.

The rearrangement uses TRBV27 and TRBJ2-1; 10 bases align to TRBD2. Germline CDR1 and CDR2: MNHEY and SMNVEV (reference sequence). The length of the CDR3 is 17 residues. V dropped 1 base and J dropped 3; count of bases not matched to a gene: 6. In DNA, the CDR3 is TGTGCCAGCAGTTTATTTTCTAGCGGGGGCCTCTACAATGAGCAGTTCTTC. Translated, it gives CASSLFSSGGLYNEQFF.

This rearrangement joins TRBV10-1 to TRBJ1-1; 7 nucleotides match TRBD1. The CDR3 is 14 amino acids. Germline lookup yields CDR1 WNHNN and CDR2 SYGVQD (reference sequence). The V gene end was trimmed by 2 bases and the J gene end by 4 bases; junction bases not matched to a gene: 4. CDR3 amino acids: CASSEGQAGTEAFF. In DNA, the CDR3 is TGCGCCAGCAGTGAGGGACAGGCCGGCACTGAAGCTTTCTTT.